This TCR beta chain was observed in a study of blood T cell repertoires in COVID-19. This clone was seen just once. The protocol was immunoSEQ multiplex PCR, while the TCRdb copy is restricted to in-frame clones and leaves out a portion. The sample contains over 200,000 clones, roughly nine tenths of which appear only once. Source material: PBMCs or T cells enriched from blood (not recorded which). This sequence originates from a woman aged 45-59 years in a cohort exposed to, infected with or recovered from COVID-19 (not recorded which).

The CDR3 is CASSGTISTYNEQFF. The DNA of the CDR3 is TGCGCCAGCAGCGGGACTATCTCCACCTACAATGAGCAGTTCTTC. V is TRBV4-3 and J is TRBJ2-1; 7 positions match TRBD2. From germline, CDR1 is LGHNA and CDR2 YSLEER. This CDR3 has 15 amino acids. V trimming: 5 bases; J trimming: 2 bases; junction bases outside the gene matches: 6.